The 27 T cell receptor beta chains in this list originate from one sample, sequenced in a study of PD-L1 blockade in urothelial cancer. The method was immunoSEQ multiplex PCR; TCRdb's version includes in-frame clones alone and lacks a portion of them. The table shows about 90,000 clones, with approximately 90% occurring only once. Sequenced material: PBMCs, taken around atezolizumab (anti-PD-L1) treatment. The receptors originated from a man aged 60 to 69 with urothelial cancer.

The chain joins TRBV6-1 to TRBJ2-5; D is perhaps TRBD1 (5 bases). V dropped 1 base and J dropped 0 bases, with 6 bases sitting between them. Germline CDR1 reads MNHNS; CDR2 reads SASEGT. CDR3 length: 14 residues. In DNA, the CDR3 is TGTGCCAGCAGTGAAGGACAGCACCAAGAGACCCAGTACTTC. This gives the protein CASSEGQHQETQYF.

V usage is TRBV23-1 and J usage is TRBJ2-2; D unresolved. TRBV23-1 falls under the ORF class, with uncertain function. The CDR3 sequence is 15 residues long. Trimming took 3 bases from V and 0 from J, leaving 8 bases between them. The CDR3, as DNA: TGCGCCAGCAGTCAGTACGGGTCGAACACCGGGGAGCTGTTTTTT. This encodes CASSQYGSNTGELFF.

This clone has only a few counts. V usage is TRBV5-4 and J usage is TRBJ1-2; 9 bases agree with TRBD1. The CDR3 consists of 13 residues. Germline CDR1 is SGHNT and CDR2 is YYREEE (reference sequence). Trimming took 4 bases from V and 5 from J; bases not matched to a gene: 3. This CDR3 reads CASSRTGEYGYTF. The CDR3 DNA follows: TGTGCCAGCAGCCGGACAGGGGAATATGGCTACACCTTC. Full variable domain (outside the CDR3, taken from reference TRBV5-4 and TRBJ1-2): ETGVTQSPTHLIKTRGQQVTLRCSSQSGHNTVSWYQQALGQGPQFIFQYYREEENGRGNFPPRFSGLQFPNYSSELNVNALELDDSALYLCASSRTGEYGYTFGSGTRLTVV.

The genes are TRBV5-1 and TRBJ1-1; TRBD1 agrees at 8 bases. Germline values: CDR1 SGHRS, CDR2 YFSETQ. This CDR3 region has 16 residues. The junction had 10 bases not matched to a gene; V was cut back by 2 bases and J by 4 bases. This CDR3 reads CASSFNSGGGGTEAFF. The CDR3 DNA reads as TGCGCCAGCAGCTTCAACTCAGGGGGCGGCGGCACTGAAGCTTTCTTT.

This clone was found a few times. The gene calls are TRBV19 and TRBJ1-4; 7 bases match TRBD1. Trimming removed 5 bases from V and 7 bases from J; junction bases left unmatched: 13. This CDR3 region has 16 residues. From germline, CDR1 is LNHDA and CDR2 SQIVND (reference sequence). The CDR3 DNA is TGTGCCAGTAGTGGACGATCGACAGGGTTCAGTGAAAAACTGTTTTTT. It yields the protein CASSGRSTGFSEKLFF.

This chain uses TRBV2 with TRBJ2-1, with 12 bases aligning to TRBD2. This CDR3 is 14 amino acids long. V shed 7 bases and J 4 bases; nucleotides not matched to a gene: 2. Germline V lookup: CDR1 SNHLY, CDR2 FYNNEI. The CDR3 loop is CASTSGGAYNEQFF. CDR3 bases: TGTGCCAGCACTAGCGGGGGGGCGTACAATGAGCAGTTCTTC.

This clone was observed once. The chain employs TRBV5-4 and TRBJ1-1, with TRBD1 matching over 12 bases. CDR3 length: 16 residues. CDR1 and CDR2 (germline): SGHNT, YYREEE (reference sequence). Losses at the gene ends were 4 bases for V and 5 bases for J; bases not matched to a gene: 9. For the CDR3, the DNA is TGTGCCAGCAGCATCGGGACAGGGGGCGCCCGGACTGAAGCTTTCTTT. Protein sequence: CASSIGTGGARTEAFF. The whole variable domain, filled in from reference TRBV5-4 and TRBJ1-1, reads ETGVTQSPTHLIKTRGQQVTLRCSSQSGHNTVSWYQQALGQGPQFIFQYYREEENGRGNFPPRFSGLQFPNYSSELNVNALELDDSALYLCASSIGTGGARTEAFFGQGTRLTVV.

This clone appeared once. V and J are TRBV10-1 and TRBJ2-1; the match to TRBD2 covers 8 bases. Germline lookup yields CDR1 WNHNN and CDR2 SYGVQD (reference sequence). CDR3 length equals 13 residues. Trimming at V came to 7 bases and at J to 7 bases, leaving 6 bases not matched to a gene. CDR3 region: CASTPGGLNEQFF. Here the CDR3 DNA reads TGCGCCAGCACGCCGGGGGGGCTAAATGAGCAGTTCTTC.

CDR3 in amino acids: CASSQEGSGSGQPQHF. In nucleotides, the CDR3 is TGCGCCAGCAGCCAAGAGGGGTCGGGGTCGGGGCAGCCCCAGCATTTT. The chain combines TRBV4-1 with TRBJ1-5; D gene ambiguous. The CDR3 totals 16 residues. V was clipped by 0 bases and J by 7 bases, with 16 bases between them. Germline V gene data show CDR1 as MGHRA and CDR2 as YSYEKL.

The rearrangement links TRBV5-1 to TRBJ2-5, with 7 bases matching TRBD1. Germline lookup yields CDR1 SGHRS and CDR2 YFSETQ. J gave up 3 bases and V 4 bases, and 6 bases lay outside the gene matches. The CDR3 has 14 amino acids. For the CDR3, the DNA is TGCGCCAGCAGCCAAGGGACAGCCGAAGAGACCCAGTACTTC. The encoded protein is CASSQGTAEETQYF. The entire variable domain, with the rest obtained from reference TRBV5-1 and TRBJ2-5, is as follows: KAGVTQTPRYLIKTRGQQVTLSCSPISGHRSVSWYQQTPGQGLQFLFEYFSETQRNKGNFPGRFSGRQFSNSRSEMNVSTLELGDSALYLCASSQGTAEETQYFGPGTRLLVL.

The rearrangement links TRBV6-5 to TRBJ2-7; TRBD1 matches at 8 bases. The CDR3 spans 15 residues. The J segment lost 4 bases and the V segment lost 4 bases, leaving 9 bases of the junction unmatched. Germline values: CDR1 MNHEY, CDR2 SVGAGI. The CDR3 sequence: CASSSRGRRMYEQYF. The CDR3, as DNA: TGTGCCAGCAGTTCCAGGGGGCGCCGTATGTACGAGCAGTACTTC.

This chain links TRBV28 with TRBJ1-1; 7 bases align to TRBD1. The CDR3 runs 13 residues. V was clipped by 4 bases and J by 6 bases; unmatched bases: 5. Per germline, CDR1 MDHEN and CDR2 SYDVKM. The CDR3 DNA sequence: TGTGCCAGCAGTTCCCTACAGGGGCCTGAAGCTTTCTTT. Translation: CASSSLQGPEAFF. Filled out from reference TRBV28 and TRBJ1-1, the complete variable domain reads DVKVTQSSRYLVKRTGEKVFLECVQDMDHENMFWYRQDPGLGLRLIYFSYDVKMKEKGDIPEGYSVSREKKERFSLILESASTNQTSMYLCASSSLQGPEAFFGQGTRLTVV.

V and J are TRBV6-5 and TRBJ1-1, with D perhaps TRBD1 (5 bases). The V and J ends lost 5 bases and 3 bases respectively, with 13 bases between them. Germline loops: CDR1 MNHEY, CDR2 SVGAGI. This CDR3 comprises 14 residues. CDR3 amino acids: CASSDWGGDTEAFF. In nucleotides, the CDR3 is TGTGCCAGCAGTGACTGGGGGGGGGACACTGAAGCTTTCTTT.

This sequence joins TRBV11-2 and TRBJ1-2; the match to TRBD1 covers 10 bases. Trimming removed 0 bases from V and 4 bases from J; junction bases left unmatched: 5. This CDR3 region has 16 residues. Looked up from germline, CDR1 is SGHAT and CDR2 is FQNNGV. CDR3 bases: TGTGCCAGCAGCTTAGACCCGGGACAGGGGATCTATGGCTACACCTTC. This gives the protein CASSLDPGQGIYGYTF.

The count of this clone is one. The V call is TRBV15, the J call TRBJ2-3; D is possibly TRBD2 (6 bases). Germline CDR1 and CDR2: LNHNV and YYDKDF (reference sequence). V was pared by 3 bases and J by 1 base, with 8 bases between. This CDR3 is built from 14 residues. This CDR3 is CATSSSGGTDTQYF. CDR3 nucleotides: TGTGCCACCAGCAGTAGCGGTGGCACAGATACGCAGTATTTT.

The chain combines TRBV5-4 with TRBJ1-2; tentatively, D is TRBD1 (6 bases). Trimming cost V 3 bases and J 5 bases, with 11 bases left between them. CDR3 size: 13 residues. CDR1 is SGHNT and CDR2 is YYREEE in the germline V gene (reference sequence). The CDR3 DNA reads TGTGCCAGCAGCTCCTCAGGGGTTTATGGCTACACCTTC. The encoded protein is CASSSSGVYGYTF.

This clone turned up a few times. This sequence joins TRBV9 and TRBJ2-7, with 7 nucleotides matching TRBD1. Germline CDR1 SGDLS, CDR2 YYNGEE. The V gene end was trimmed by 3 bases and the J gene end by 2 bases; junction bases not matched to a gene: 5. The CDR3 length is 14 residues. CDR3 residues: CASSARQGPYEQYF. In DNA form, the CDR3 reads TGTGCCAGCAGCGCCCGACAGGGTCCCTACGAGCAGTACTTC.

This chain uses TRBV16 with TRBJ1-6; 7 positions agree with TRBD1. V dropped 4 bases and J dropped 7; count of bases not matched to a gene: 4. CDR1 is KGHSY, CDR2 FQNENV, per germline. The CDR3 is made up of 14 amino acids. The CDR3: CASSLGQENSPLHF. CDR3 nucleotide sequence: TGTGCCAGCAGCCTCGGACAGGAGAATTCACCCCTCCACTTT.

Concerning this clone: The junction departs from germline at one end; a sequencing error may be responsible. This chain links TRBV5-6 with TRBJ1-6, with no clear D. Germline CDR1 SGHDT, CDR2 YYEEEE. This CDR3 comprises 16 residues. CDR3 DNA sequence: TGTGCCAGCAGCTTGGGGCAGCGCTCCTCTAATTCACCCCTCCACTTT. This codes for CASSLGQRSSNSPLHF.

The CDR3 nucleotides read TGTGCCAGCAGCGCCCAACAGGGGGCCGGGGGCTACACCTTC. Amino acid sequence: CASSAQQGAGGYTF. The rearrangement joins TRBV7-2 to TRBJ1-2; 9 bases align to TRBD1. The trim removed 5 bases at V and 8 bases at J, leaving 9 bases unmatched. Germline CDR1 is SGHTA and CDR2 is FQGNSA. CDR3 length equals 14 residues.

The gene calls are TRBV7-9 and TRBJ2-1; TRBD2 agrees at 10 bases. The ends lost 1 base at V and 3 bases at J; junction bases unmatched: 0. Germline loops: CDR1 SEHNR, CDR2 FQNEAQ (reference sequence). CDR3 length: 15 residues. The CDR3 coding sequence is TGTGCCAGCAGCTTAGTAGCGGGGGGCTACAATGAGCAGTTCTTC. This gives the protein CASSLVAGGYNEQFF.

The chain uses TRBV9 and TRBJ2-7, with D possibly matching TRBD1 (5 bases). Trimming removed 0 bases from V and 2 bases from J, with 12 bases in between. The CDR3 is 15 amino acids. Germline loops: CDR1 SGDLS, CDR2 YYNGEE. CDR3 nucleotide sequence: TGTGCCAGCAGCGTAGAGGGGTTGCACCCCTACGAGCAGTACTTC. Translated, it gives CASSVEGLHPYEQYF.

As DNA, the CDR3 is TGTGCCAGCAGCACCCAACCGGGACAGCAAGAGACCCAGTACTTC. The encoded protein is CASSTQPGQQETQYF. V is TRBV7-2 and J is TRBJ2-5; TRBD1 agrees at 7 bases. V lost 5 bases, J lost 2 bases, and 8 bases stayed unmatched. The CDR3 runs 15 residues. The germline V gene encodes CDR1 SGHTA and CDR2 FQGNSA.

V and J are TRBV9 and TRBJ1-2; no clear D. The germline V gene has CDR1 SGDLS and CDR2 YYNGEE. CDR3 length equals 17 residues. V was shortened by 0 bases and J by 4 bases, with 19 bases between the two germline ends. The CDR3 protein is CASSVGLQTELIYGYTF. CDR3 DNA: TGTGCCAGCAGCGTAGGACTTCAGACGGAGTTAATCTATGGCTACACCTTC.

The genes are TRBV6-1 and TRBJ2-5; 11 bases agree with TRBD2. The CDR3 loop spans 17 amino acids. V dropped 2 bases and J dropped 5; count of bases not matched to a gene: 10. Germline lookup yields CDR1 MNHNS and CDR2 SASEGT. The CDR3 region is CASSELRLAGRRETQYF. In DNA, the CDR3 is TGTGCCAGCAGTGAATTAAGACTAGCGGGAAGGAGGGAGACCCAGTACTTC.

The chain has TRBV4-1 and TRBJ1-3; D is unresolved. Germline values: CDR1 MGHRA, CDR2 YSYEKL. The CDR3 spans 14 residues. Between the trimmed V and J ends, which lost 4 bases and 3 bases, there was a span of 10 bases. CDR3 nucleotides: TGCGCCAGCAGCCCCCAGGCATATGGAAACACCATATATTTT. This sequence encodes CASSPQAYGNTIYF.

The chain couples TRBV5-6 to TRBJ2-7; D remains ambiguous. V lost 0 bases, J lost 4 bases, and 11 bases lay in between. The CDR3 spans 14 residues. In germline, CDR1 is SGHDT, CDR2 YYEEEE. The CDR3 region has the DNA TGTGCCAGCAGCTTGGGCAATATAGTTTACGAGCAGTACTTC. Translation gives CASSLGNIVYEQYF.